This T cell receptor (beta chain) was sequenced during a study of CD8+CD57+ T cells in acquired aplastic anemia. Overall study findings and caveats: Patients and controls had CD8+ Simpson's diversity values that were not significantly distinct.

This clonotype has ten or more counts. Its antigen is unidentified. For CDR3 and TCR beta VDJ profiling, genomic DNA was the template used. From the reads, TCRdb called clonotypes with MiXCR, one entry per CDR3 protein. The table lists 110,000 or so distinct CDR3 sequences, 51% of them singletons. Germline V gene lookup returns CDR1 SGHKS and CDR2 YYEKEE (reference sequence). With 2 bases removed from V and 5 bases from J, the gap between germline ends came to 16 bases. This CDR3 has 15 amino acids. The gene calls are TRBV5-5 and TRBJ2-5; the D gene could be TRBD1 or TRBD2 (5 bases each). Sequences were obtained from sorted CD4+, CD8+, or CD8+CD57+ T cells (not recorded which) from PBMCs. The origin of this receptor is a human donor in good health, serving as a control. CDR3 residues: CASSFGTRGGETQYF. Written as DNA, the CDR3 is TGTGCCAGCAGCTTCGGGACCCGAGGAGGCGAGACCCAGTACTTC.